The clone carrying this T cell receptor (beta chain) was counted once. Antigen: not known. The data were obtained in a study of cytomegalovirus exposure and HLA in healthy donors. Study-wide results and caveats: Later examination showed HLA-associated TCR beta chains had greater clonal expansion than equally common others. CMV serostatus was the only recorded immune exposure for donors. A later analysis by the authors found several of the most significant clusters apparently linked to common viral pathogens.

60 Vbeta and 13 Jbeta primers were used in PCR. Repertoires were generated with immunoSEQ multiplex PCR, while TCRdb's copy carries only in-frame clones and drops some. Of 150,000 to 200,000 clones in the sample, roughly 87% are singletons; the top ten hold 1.6%. Germline loops: CDR1 SGHDT, CDR2 YYEEEE. V was trimmed by 7 bases and J by 13 bases, leaving 18 bases between them. The CDR3 contains 12 residues. The material sequenced was PBMCs. The chain recombines TRBV5-6 with TRBJ2-1, with a tentative D call TRBD1 (6 bases). The receptor was isolated from a man aged 50-60 years in good health and CMV-seronegative. The CDR3 loop reads CASPNRDTYQFF. For the CDR3, the DNA is TGTGCCAGCCCAAACCGGGACACATATCAGTTCTTC.